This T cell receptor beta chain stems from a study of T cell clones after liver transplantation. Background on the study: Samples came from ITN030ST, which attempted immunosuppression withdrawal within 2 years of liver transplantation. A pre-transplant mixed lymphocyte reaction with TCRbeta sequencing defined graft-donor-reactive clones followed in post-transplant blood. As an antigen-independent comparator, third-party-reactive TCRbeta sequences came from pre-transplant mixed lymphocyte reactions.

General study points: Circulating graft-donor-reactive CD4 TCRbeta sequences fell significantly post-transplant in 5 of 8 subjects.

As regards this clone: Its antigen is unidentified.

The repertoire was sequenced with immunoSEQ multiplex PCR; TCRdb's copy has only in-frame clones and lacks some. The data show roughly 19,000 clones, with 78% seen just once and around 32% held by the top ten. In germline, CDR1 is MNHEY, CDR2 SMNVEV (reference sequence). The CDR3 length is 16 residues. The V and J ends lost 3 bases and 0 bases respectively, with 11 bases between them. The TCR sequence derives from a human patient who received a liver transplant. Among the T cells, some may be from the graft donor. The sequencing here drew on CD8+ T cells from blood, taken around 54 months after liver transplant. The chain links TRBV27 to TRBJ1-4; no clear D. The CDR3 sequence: CASSFSWPATNEKLFF. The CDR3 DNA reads TGTGCCAGCAGTTTCTCGTGGCCGGCAACTAATGAAAAACTGTTTTTT.